This TCR beta chain comes out of a study of cytomegalovirus exposure and HLA in healthy donors. Study-wide context: The same platform was used for the 100 to 150 validation repertoires and the roughly 640 first-cohort repertoires, a later analysis reported.

The germline CDR1 and CDR2 sequences are SGHVS and FQNEAQ. The CDR3 totals 16 residues. Trimming left V 3 bases short and J 4 bases short, with 18 bases between. Study observations and caveats: Three chains linked to CMV were shown in vitro to be specific for CMV antigens.

In the case of this clone: Its target is unknown.

The assay was immunoSEQ multiplex PCR, and TCRdb's table has in-frame clones only and misses some. The sample carries 120,000 to 150,000 clones, about 86% recorded once. This clonotype originated in a man between 18 and 35 years old in good health and CMV-seronegative. The chain links TRBV7-8 to TRBJ1-2; D is uncertain. Sequencing was performed on PBMCs. CDR3 nucleotide sequence: TGTGCCAGCAGCTTCGAAATTGATTCGGTCCGCTATGGCTACACCTTC. As protein: CASSFEIDSVRYGYTF.